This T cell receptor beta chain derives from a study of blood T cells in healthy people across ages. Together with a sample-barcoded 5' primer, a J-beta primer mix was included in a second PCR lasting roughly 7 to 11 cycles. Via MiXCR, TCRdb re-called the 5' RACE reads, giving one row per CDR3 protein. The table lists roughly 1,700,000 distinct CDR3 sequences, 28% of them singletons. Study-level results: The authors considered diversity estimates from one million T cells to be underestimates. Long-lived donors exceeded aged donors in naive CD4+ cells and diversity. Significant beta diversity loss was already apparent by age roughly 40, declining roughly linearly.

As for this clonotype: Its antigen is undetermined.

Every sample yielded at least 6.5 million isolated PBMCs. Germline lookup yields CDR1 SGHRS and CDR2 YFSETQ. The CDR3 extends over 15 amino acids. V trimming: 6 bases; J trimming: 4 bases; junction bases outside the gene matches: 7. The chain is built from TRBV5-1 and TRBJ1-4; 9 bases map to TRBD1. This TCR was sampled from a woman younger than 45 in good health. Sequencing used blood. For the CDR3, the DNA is TGCGCCAGCAAGCCGGGACAGGGCAATAATGAAAAACTGTTTTTT. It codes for CASKPGQGNNEKLFF.